This T cell receptor (beta chain) derives from a study of blood T cell repertoires in COVID-19. Study background: Samples representing acute and convalescent COVID-19 were sourced from the United States, Italy and Spain. From T cells, B-cell-depleted T cells, or PBMCs came the material, which was cDNA or gDNA.

CDR3 length: 12 residues. The V and J ends lost 0 bases and 8 bases respectively, with 5 bases between them. Per the original data handling: Nucleated cell number was recorded as an estimate derived from reference gene primer amplification. The data were produced by immunoSEQ multiplex PCR, yet TCRdb's version contains in-frame clones alone and is incomplete. That table gives V, J and clone size, and the DNA gave D and trimming. This sample has 150,000 to 200,000 clones, with around 87% found just once. Material: peripheral blood. The source is a man aged 18 to 30 with active or convalescent COVID-19. The rearrangement joins TRBV5-3 to TRBJ1-4; D is uncertain. TRBV5-3 belongs to the ORF category, with a function that is uncertain. The CDR3: CARSLVREKLFF. DNA of the CDR3: TGTGCCAGAAGCTTGGTTCGGGAAAAACTGTTTTTT.